Below are 27 T cell receptor beta chains sequenced from a single sample in a study of Graves' ophthalmopathy and Graves' hyperthyroidism. CDR3 regions of TCR beta were amplified from RNA transcripts. First-round RT-PCR relied on HTBI primers, and a second-round multiplex PCR came next. TCRdb itself ran the multiplex PCR reads through MiXCR, one entry per CDR3 protein. The sample has 580,000 or so distinct CDR3 sequences; under 45% are singletons. The specimen was peripheral blood or thyroid tissue (not recorded which). All receptors derive from an adult man with Graves' hyperthyroidism.

This clonotype appeared many times. The gene calls are TRBV10-3 and TRBJ1-2; weak D call: TRBD1 (5 bases). This CDR3 is built from 15 residues. Germline values: CDR1 ENHRY, CDR2 SYGVKD. The germline V and J ends were trimmed by 5 bases and 7 bases, with 20 bases remaining between them. CDR3 sequence reads: CAISQPGTAGGGYTF. In nucleotides, the CDR3 is TGTGCCATCAGTCAGCCAGGGACCGCAGGTGGTGGCTACACCTTC.

V usage is TRBV27 and J usage is TRBJ2-7; D uncertain. Deletions cut 6 bases from V and 6 bases from J, with 15 bases between. CDR3 length: 13 amino acids. Looked up from germline, CDR1 is MNHEY and CDR2 is SMNVEV (reference sequence). The CDR3 loop reads CASRARTHSEQYF. In DNA, the CDR3 is TGTGCCAGCAGGGCCCGTACACACTCCGAGCAGTACTTC.

The chain links TRBV5-1 to TRBJ2-5; a weak D match, TRBD1 (5 bases). Trimming left V 0 bases short and J 4 bases short, with 16 bases between. The germline CDR1 and CDR2 sequences are SGHRS and YFSETQ. This CDR3 region has 16 residues. The CDR3: CASSLVRQGVGETQYF. Written as DNA, the CDR3 is TGCGCCAGCAGCTTGGTCCGGCAGGGTGTGGGAGAGACCCAGTACTTC.

A remark on this clonotype: Its ends do not fully match the called genes, so a read error is possible. The chain carries TRBV15 and TRBJ1-3, with unresolved D. Germline loops: CDR1 LNHNV, CDR2 YYDKDF (reference sequence). This CDR3 comprises 15 residues. For the CDR3, the DNA is TGTGCCACCAGCAGAGGAGACCTATCTGGAAGCACCATATATTTT. Translating it yields CATSRGDLSGSTIYF.

This clonotype was seen ten or more times. V and J are TRBV20-1 and TRBJ1-5; perhaps TRBD1 as D (6 bases). CDR1 DFQATT and CDR2 SNEGSKA come from the germline V gene (reference sequence). V was trimmed by 6 bases and J by 6 bases, leaving 21 bases between them. This CDR3 is 15 amino acids long. This CDR3 is CSATSGAGLGQPQHF. The CDR3 nucleotides are TGCAGTGCAACGTCAGGGGCAGGCCTCGGTCAGCCCCAGCATTTT.

Notes on this clonotype: Since the CDR3 does not end with the conserved phenylalanine or tryptophan, this likely comes from a read error. The DNA is left out, because the CDR3 cannot be placed on it with certainty; the CDR3 is given as TCRdb lists it. This chain links TRBV12-3 or TRBV12-4 with TRBJ2-6. The CDR3 extends over 8 residues, inclusive of both ends. CDR3 sequence reads: CASSHGTS.

V usage is TRBV30 and J usage is TRBJ1-2; 9 bases match TRBD1. Germline-derived CDR1 and CDR2 are GTSNPN and SVGIG (reference sequence). CDR3 length: 13 residues. Trimming cost V 3 bases and J 6 bases; bases outside gene matches: 5. CDR3 protein: CAWSSTGGNGYTF. The CDR3 DNA is TGTGCCTGGAGCTCTACAGGGGGCAATGGCTACACCTTC.

The CDR3 DNA is TGTGCCACGGGAAGGGAGGGACTGGCGGGAGAGCAGTACTTC. It codes for CATGREGLAGEQYF. The V call is TRBV10-3, the J call TRBJ2-7, with 7 nucleotides matching TRBD2. The CDR3 is 14 amino acids. From germline, CDR1 is ENHRY and CDR2 SYGVKD. Trimming cost V 10 bases and J 7 bases; bases outside gene matches: 16.

The table lists this clonotype with many counts. The V call is TRBV5-6, the J call TRBJ1-2; TRBD1 agrees at 8 bases. V trimming: 9 bases; J trimming: 7 bases; junction bases outside the gene matches: 14. The CDR3 covers 14 residues. Germline CDR1 and CDR2: SGHDT and YYEEEE. In DNA form, the CDR3 reads TGTGCCACCACTCCCCTCCAGGGGGCAAGTGGCTACACCTTC. Its translation: CATTPLQGASGYTF.

Concerning this clonotype itself: One junction end does not reproduce the germline sequence, and a read error may be involved. V usage is TRBV2 and J usage is TRBJ2-7; maybe TRBD2 (6 bases). There are 13 residues in the CDR3. Germline V gene data show CDR1 as SNHLY and CDR2 as FYNNEI. CDR3 nucleotide sequence: TGTGCCACCAGTGATCCGGGGGTCGACGAGCAGTACTTC. This translates into CATSDPGVDEQYF.

The chain employs TRBV2 and TRBJ2-1; D is undetermined. The CDR3 extends over 16 amino acids. The germline gives CDR1 SNHLY, CDR2 FYNNEI. V lost 5 bases and J lost 4, with 18 bases in between. The CDR3 nucleotides read TGTGCCAGCAGTCCCCTCCACCTCTTCCCTTACAATGAGCAGTTCTTC. Translating gives CASSPLHLFPYNEQFF.

DNA of the CDR3: TGTGCCAGCAGTCTCCACTCCTATAATTCACCCCTCCACTTT. This encodes CASSLHSYNSPLHF. The gene calls are TRBV7-8 and TRBJ1-6; D call uncertain. The V gene lost 6 bases and the J gene lost 0 bases, with 6 bases spanning the gap. The CDR3 contains 14 residues. Germline lookup yields CDR1 SGHVS and CDR2 FQNEAQ.

As for this clonotype: A read error is possible here, since a much larger clone lies one base away. The conserved closing phenylalanine or tryptophan is absent in this CDR3, likely reflecting a read error. The V and J genes are TRBV19 and TRBJ1-1; D not resolved. The germline V and J ends were trimmed by 0 bases and 4 bases, with 15 bases remaining between them. Per the germline V gene, CDR1 is LNHDA and CDR2 is SQIVND (reference sequence). The CDR3 runs 16 residues. The CDR3 region has the DNA TGTGCCAGTAGTATAGACACTGGCGGAGTATCCACTGAAGCTTTCCTT. It codes for CASSIDTGGVSTEAFL.

The J gene is TRBJ2-3, the V gene TRBV20-1; TRBD1 matches 7 bases. Germline V lookup: CDR1 DFQATT, CDR2 SNEGSKA (reference sequence). The CDR3 spans 12 residues. The ends lost 5 bases at V and 9 bases at J; junction bases unmatched: 8. In nucleotides, the CDR3 is TGCAGTGCTCCAAAACAGGGGAACACGCAGTATTTT. This gives the protein CSAPKQGNTQYF.

This clonotype was counted many times. This chain joins TRBV5-4 and TRBJ1-3; D may be TRBD1 (6 bases). The V gene's germline CDR1 is SGHNT and CDR2 YYREEE (reference sequence). CDR3 length: 15 amino acids. V shed 2 bases and J shed 2 bases, with 11 bases lying between them. The CDR3 sequence is CASSLGSGAGNTIYF. The CDR3 DNA follows: TGTGCCAGCAGCTTAGGATCAGGGGCTGGAAACACCATATATTTT.

On this clonotype itself: A clone one base away is much larger, so this may be a read error. The chain employs TRBV5-1 and TRBJ1-4; D remains unclear. This CDR3 region has 15 residues. Germline CDR1 SGHRS, CDR2 YFSETQ. V dropped 0 bases and J dropped 8 bases, with 14 bases sitting between them. The CDR3 spells CASSLGLTVGEKLFF. CDR3 DNA sequence: TGCGCCAGCAGCTTGGGACTGACGGTCGGGGAAAAACTGTTTTTT. Full variable domain (rest looked up from reference TRBV5-1 and TRBJ1-4): KAGVTQTPRYLIKTRGQQVTLSCSPISGHRSVSWYQQTPGQGLQFLFEYFSETQRNKGNFPGRFSGRQFSNSRSEMNVSTLELGDSALYLCASSLGLTVGEKLFFGSGTQLSVL.

The gene calls are TRBV12-3 or TRBV12-4 and TRBJ2-7; D perhaps matches TRBD2 (6 bases). CDR3 length: 14 amino acids. V lost 3 bases and J 5 bases, leaving 14 bases between the germline ends. The CDR3 spells CASSFNQGGDEQYF. For the CDR3, the DNA is TGTGCCAGCAGTTTCAATCAGGGAGGCGACGAGCAGTACTTC.

This clonotype was seen only once. This chain joins TRBV20-1 and TRBJ2-5; D gene unclear. The germline gives CDR1 DFQATT, CDR2 SNEGSKA (reference sequence). There are 16 residues in the CDR3. V was pared by 0 bases and J by 1 base, with 15 bases between. The CDR3 sequence: CSARDPRTGSQETQYF. The CDR3 DNA reads TGCAGTGCTAGAGACCCCCGGACGGGCTCCCAAGAGACCCAGTACTTC.

This clonotype appeared a few times. J is TRBJ2-7 and V is TRBV29-1, with D hard to call. Germline assignment: CDR1 SQVTM and CDR2 ANQGSEA. There are 15 residues in the CDR3. The ends were cut back, 5 bases at V and 2 bases at J, with 19 bases in the middle. CDR3 nucleotide sequence: TGCAGCGTTACCATACTCCGGACGTCCGCCTACGAGCAGTACTTC. Encoded protein: CSVTILRTSAYEQYF.

This clonotype was seen repeatedly, ten times or more. The gene calls are TRBV6-1 and TRBJ2-7, with D perhaps TRBD2 (7 bases). The germline CDR1 and CDR2 sequences are MNHNS and SASEGT. The CDR3 loop spans 12 amino acids. Deletions cut 8 bases from V and 5 bases from J, with 13 bases between. DNA for the CDR3: TGTGCCAGCTGCGCGGGGGCGAACGAGCAGTACTTC. It translates to CASCAGANEQYF.

The chain joins TRBV11-2 to TRBJ2-5; 7 bases line up with TRBD2. CDR1 is SGHAT, CDR2 FQNNGV, per germline. With V trimmed by 1 base and J by 8 bases, 7 bases remained unmatched. The CDR3 has 14 residues. In nucleotides, the CDR3 is TGTGCCAGCAGCTTAGGGTTAGCGGGCGTTACCCAGTACTTC. It codes for CASSLGLAGVTQYF.

Many counts were recorded for this clonotype. The rearrangement uses TRBV2 and TRBJ2-2; D remains ambiguous. The CDR3 is made up of 15 amino acids. The germline V gene encodes CDR1 SNHLY and CDR2 FYNNEI. Trimming took 7 bases from V and 2 from J, leaving 14 bases between them. CDR3 coding DNA: TGTGCCAGCAAGGCTACGAAAATTAACACCGGGGAGCTGTTTTTT. It specifies CASKATKINTGELFF.

This clonotype was found many times. The chain has TRBV19 and TRBJ1-5; a possible D gene is TRBD1 (5 bases). The V end lost 6 bases, the J end lost 6 bases, and 15 bases lay between the germline ends. Germline CDR1 LNHDA, CDR2 SQIVND (reference sequence). The CDR3 is made up of 14 amino acids. The CDR3 DNA is TGTGCCAGTAGAGAGGCCGGGACTCGTCAGCCCCAGCATTTT. Residues: CASREAGTRQPQHF.

The J gene is TRBJ2-2, the V gene TRBV5-4; 9 bases line up with TRBD1. The V segment lost 1 base and the J segment 5 bases; nucleotides outside the gene matches: 6. Per the germline V gene, CDR1 is SGHNT and CDR2 is YYREEE (reference sequence). This CDR3 region has 16 residues. CDR3 protein: CASSLSTGGWTGELFF. In nucleotides, the CDR3 is TGTGCCAGCAGCTTGTCGACAGGGGGTTGGACCGGGGAGCTGTTTTTT.

This clonotype came up once. This rearrangement joins TRBV29-1 to TRBJ1-2; 10 bases match TRBD1. This CDR3 has 18 residues. Trimming removed 6 bases from V and 1 base from J; junction bases left unmatched: 17. The germline V gene encodes CDR1 SQVTM and CDR2 ANQGSEA. The CDR3 DNA follows: TGCAGCGTCAGAAGTCCGAACACCGGGGACAGGGGTAACTATGGCTACACCTTC. This encodes CSVRSPNTGDRGNYGYTF.

This clonotype was picked up a small number of times. CDR3 bases: TGTGCCAGCAGTTCTCGCCCCGACACTGAAGCTTTCTTT. It is translated as CASSSRPDTEAFF. The J gene is TRBJ1-1, the V gene TRBV27; D gene uncertain. This CDR3 region has 13 residues. V dropped 4 bases and J dropped 3 bases, with 9 bases sitting between them. CDR1 and CDR2 (germline): MNHEY, SMNVEV (reference sequence).

This clonotype was counted between two and nine times. The chain joins TRBV9 to TRBJ2-5; 9 nucleotides align to TRBD1. The trim removed 6 bases at V and 5 bases at J, leaving 8 bases unmatched. The CDR3 has 14 residues. Germline CDR1 is SGDLS and CDR2 is YYNGEE. The CDR3 sequence is CASNEGQGVETQYF. The CDR3 bases are TGTGCCAGCAACGAGGGACAGGGTGTCGAGACCCAGTACTTC. Variable domain in full (rest from reference TRBV9 and TRBJ2-5): DSGVTQTPKHLITATGQRVTLRCSPRSGDLSVYWYQQSLDQGLQFLIQYYNGEERAKGNILERFSAQQFPDLHSELNLSSLELGDSALYFCASNEGQGVETQYFGPGTRLLVL.